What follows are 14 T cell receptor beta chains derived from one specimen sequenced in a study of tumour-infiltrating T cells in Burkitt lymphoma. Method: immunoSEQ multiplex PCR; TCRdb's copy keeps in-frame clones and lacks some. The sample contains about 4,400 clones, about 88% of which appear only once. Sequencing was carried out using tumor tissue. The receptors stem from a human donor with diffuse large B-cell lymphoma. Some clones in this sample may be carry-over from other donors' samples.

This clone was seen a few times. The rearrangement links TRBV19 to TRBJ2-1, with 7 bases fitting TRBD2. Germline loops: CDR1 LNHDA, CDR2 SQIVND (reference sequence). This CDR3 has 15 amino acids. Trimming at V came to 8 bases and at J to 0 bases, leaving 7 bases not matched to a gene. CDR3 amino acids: CASLPGGGSYNEQFF. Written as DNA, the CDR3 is TGTGCCAGTCTGCCCGGCGGGGGCTCCTACAATGAGCAGTTCTTC.

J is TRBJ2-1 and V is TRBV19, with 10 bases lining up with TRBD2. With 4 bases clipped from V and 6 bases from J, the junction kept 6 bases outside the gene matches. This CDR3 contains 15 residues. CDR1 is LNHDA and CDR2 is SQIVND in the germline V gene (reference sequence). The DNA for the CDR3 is TGTGCCAGTAGTAATATAGCGGGAGGCCGCAATGAGCAGTTCTTC. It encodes CASSNIAGGRNEQFF.

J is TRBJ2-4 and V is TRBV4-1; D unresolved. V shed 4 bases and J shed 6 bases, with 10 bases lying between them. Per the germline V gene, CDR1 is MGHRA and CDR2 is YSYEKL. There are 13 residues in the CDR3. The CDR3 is CASSLGIGNIQYF. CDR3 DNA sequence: TGCGCCAGCAGCCTGGGAATCGGAAACATTCAGTACTTC.

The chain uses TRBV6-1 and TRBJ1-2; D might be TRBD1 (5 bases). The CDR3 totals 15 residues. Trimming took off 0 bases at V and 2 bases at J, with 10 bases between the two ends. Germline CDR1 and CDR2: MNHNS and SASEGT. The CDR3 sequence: CASSEAMGGNYGYTF. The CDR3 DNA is TGTGCCAGCAGTGAAGCGATGGGGGGAAACTATGGCTACACCTTC.

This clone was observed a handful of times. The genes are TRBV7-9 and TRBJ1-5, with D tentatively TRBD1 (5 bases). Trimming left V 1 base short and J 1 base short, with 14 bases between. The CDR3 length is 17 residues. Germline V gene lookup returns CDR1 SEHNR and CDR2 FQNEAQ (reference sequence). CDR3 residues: CASSLGEGTLSNQPQHF. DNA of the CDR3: TGTGCCAGCAGCTTAGGGGAGGGGACGTTGAGCAATCAGCCCCAGCATTTT. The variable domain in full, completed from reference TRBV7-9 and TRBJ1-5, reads DTGVSQNPRHKITKRGQNVTFRCDPISEHNRLYWYRQTLGQGPEFLTYFQNEAQLEKSRLLSDRFSAERPKGSFSTLEIQRTEQGDSAMYLCASSLGEGTLSNQPQHFGDGTRLSIL.

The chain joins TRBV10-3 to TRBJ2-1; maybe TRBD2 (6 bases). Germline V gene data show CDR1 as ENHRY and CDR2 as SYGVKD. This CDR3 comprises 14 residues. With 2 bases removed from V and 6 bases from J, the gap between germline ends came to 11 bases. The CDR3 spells CAISEGASVNEQFF. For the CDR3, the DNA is TGTGCCATCAGTGAGGGAGCTAGCGTCAATGAGCAGTTCTTC.

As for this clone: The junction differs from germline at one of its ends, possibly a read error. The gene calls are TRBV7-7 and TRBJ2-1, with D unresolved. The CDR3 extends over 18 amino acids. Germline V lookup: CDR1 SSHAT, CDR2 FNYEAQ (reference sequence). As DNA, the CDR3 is TGTGCTAGCAGCTTAGGTACTGAAGGCGCTAGCTCCTACAATGAGCAGTTCTTC. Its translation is CASSLGTEGASSYNEQFF.

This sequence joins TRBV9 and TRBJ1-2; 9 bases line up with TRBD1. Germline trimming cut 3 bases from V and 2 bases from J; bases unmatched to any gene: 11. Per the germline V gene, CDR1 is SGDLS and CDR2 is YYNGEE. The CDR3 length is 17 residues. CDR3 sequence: CASSAQGTGKGNYGYTF. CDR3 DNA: TGTGCCAGCAGCGCGCAGGGGACAGGGAAGGGGAACTATGGCTACACCTTC.

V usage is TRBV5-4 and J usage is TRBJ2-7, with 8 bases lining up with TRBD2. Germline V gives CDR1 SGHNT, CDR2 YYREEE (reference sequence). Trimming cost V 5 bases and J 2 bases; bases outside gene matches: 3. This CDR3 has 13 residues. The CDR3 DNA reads TGTGCCAGCAGTAGCGGGGACCCCTACGAGCAGTACTTC. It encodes CASSSGDPYEQYF. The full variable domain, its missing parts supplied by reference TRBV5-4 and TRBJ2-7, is ETGVTQSPTHLIKTRGQQVTLRCSSQSGHNTVSWYQQALGQGPQFIFQYYREEENGRGNFPPRFSGLQFPNYSSELNVNALELDDSALYLCASSSGDPYEQYFGPGTRLTVT.

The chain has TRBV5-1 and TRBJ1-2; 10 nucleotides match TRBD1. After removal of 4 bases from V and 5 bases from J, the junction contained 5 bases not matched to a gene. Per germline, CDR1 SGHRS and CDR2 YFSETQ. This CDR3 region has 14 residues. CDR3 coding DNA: TGCGCCAGCAGCCCGGGGACAGGGGTTTATGGCTACACCTTC. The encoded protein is CASSPGTGVYGYTF.

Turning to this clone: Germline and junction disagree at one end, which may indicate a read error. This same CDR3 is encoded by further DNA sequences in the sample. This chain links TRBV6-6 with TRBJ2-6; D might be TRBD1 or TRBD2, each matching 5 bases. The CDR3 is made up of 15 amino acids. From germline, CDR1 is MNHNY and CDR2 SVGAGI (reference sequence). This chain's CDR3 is CASSYEGSGANVLTF. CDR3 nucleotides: TGTGCCAGCAGTTACGAGGGGTCTGGAGCCAACGTCCTGACTTTC.

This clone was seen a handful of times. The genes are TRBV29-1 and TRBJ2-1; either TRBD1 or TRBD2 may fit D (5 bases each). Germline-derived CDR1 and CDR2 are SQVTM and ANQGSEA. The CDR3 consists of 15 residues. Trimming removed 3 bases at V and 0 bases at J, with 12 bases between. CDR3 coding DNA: TGCAGCGTTGATCGGGGCCGAAGCTCCTACAATGAGCAGTTCTTC. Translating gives CSVDRGRSSYNEQFF.

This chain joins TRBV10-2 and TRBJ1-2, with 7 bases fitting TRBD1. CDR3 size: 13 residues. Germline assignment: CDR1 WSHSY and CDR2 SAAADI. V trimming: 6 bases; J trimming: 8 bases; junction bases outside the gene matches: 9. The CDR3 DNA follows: TGCGCCAGCAGCCAAACAGGGGATAGGGGCTACACCTTC. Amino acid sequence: CASSQTGDRGYTF.

The CDR3 coding sequence is TGTGCCAGTTCCAAAGGGGGGAATGAAGCTTTCTTT. Residues: CASSKGGNEAFF. The chain links TRBV6-5 to TRBJ1-1; a weak D match, TRBD1 (6 bases). The CDR3 runs 12 residues. Deletions cut 9 bases from V and 7 bases from J, with 15 bases between. CDR1 and CDR2 (germline): MNHEY, SVGAGI.